This paragraph reports one T cell receptor (beta chain). Its antigen has not been determined. One base away there is no much larger clone; base qualities are not given. Each collaborating institution followed its own protocols to collect whole blood in K2EDTA tubes. For TCRbeta analysis, collaborators shipped samples in one of three forms: frozen whole blood, isolated PBMCs, or DNA extracted from either of those sample types. TCRbeta CDR3 regions were amplified from genomic DNA by means of the immunoSEQ Assay, a bias-controlled multiplex PCR. The paper's data handling went like this. Within the assay, amplification of reference gene primers was used to estimate how many nucleated cells each sample contained. To quantify the absolute abundance of each unique TCRbeta CDR3 rearrangement, sequence reads were collapsed and filtered. For each sample, productive Simpson clonality was calculated as the square root of Simpson's diversity index across productive rearrangements. TCRdb took over this immuneACCESS table, retaining in-frame rearrangements with V and J assigned. Such tables are incomplete; in checked studies, under half of the missing clones stem from an unresolved V gene, and the remainder is unexplained. The V and J calls and the clone size are those of that table, but D and trimming were determined from the DNA. A total of about 63,000 clones appear in this sample, roughly three quarters of them only once. About 50% of the sample belongs to the ten largest clones.

This sample was included in a study of blood T cell repertoires in COVID-19 (TCRdb year 2020). About the study as a whole: Samples covering the acute and convalescent phases of COVID-19 were provided by collaborators in the United States, Italy and Spain. The prospective study material was composed of cDNA or gDNA derived from T cells, B-cell-depleted T cells, or PBMCs. Deeply sampled blood TCRbeta repertoires from subjects exposed to, actively infected with, or recovered from COVID-19 were included in the dataset. The repertoires were released in a freely available public database meant as a resource for research on the immune response to SARS-CoV-2. The samples were drawn from two sources: the first 160 participants of the ongoing ImmuneRACE study, and fewer than 1,500 subjects contributed by 6 global collaborators. Sample metadata almost always included a de-identified subject ID, COVID-19 status, age in years and sex. Where HLA class I and class II types were available, the types were taken from metadata supplied by the sample provider, not from assay-based typing. What the work shows at the level of the full study, not this receptor alone: The amount of clinical and demographic metadata varied by source and participant and was provided uncurated.

Reading the germline V gene gives CDR1 MDHEN and CDR2 SYDVKM. The CDR3 runs 16 amino acids, cysteine and phenylalanine included. The read is trimmed to its CDR3 DNA, 48 bases read in frame from base 1. Germline trimming amounts to 7 bases on V and 1 base on J, with 7 as the count of junction bases outside the gene matches. The sequence links TRBV28 to TRBJ2-5; TRBD2 matches 12 bases in the middle. The sequence was collected from a woman older than 75 with acute or convalescent COVID-19. Sequencing input: peripheral blood. The CDR3 has the sequence CASKVLAGGLQETQYF. The DNA sequence is as follows: TGTGCCAGCAAGGTCCTAGCGGGAGGGCTCCAAGAGACCCAGTACTTC.